The 7 T cell receptor beta chains reported below all come from one sample, sequenced in a study of post-analysis software for immune sequencing data. The TCR beta cDNA libraries carried unique molecular identifiers. From the PCR reads, TCRdb called clonotypes with MiXCR, one entry per CDR3 protein. Of about 770,000 distinct CDR3 sequences listed, about 45% are singletons. General observations from the study: Comparison of patients with controls showed 4 to 6 TRBV segments more frequent in patients, TRBV5-6, TRBV5-1 and TRBV20-1 among them.

Their cognate antigens are unknown. The specimen sequenced was blood. These receptors were obtained from a girl between 5 and 17 years old with multiple sclerosis.

V gene TRBV7-2 combines with J gene TRBJ2-7; D is unclear. CDR1 is SGHTA, CDR2 FQGNSA, per germline. The length of the CDR3 is 14 residues. Trimming cost V 1 base and J 0 bases, with 7 bases left between them. CDR3 coding DNA: TGTGCCAGCAGCTTAGGTGTCGACTCCTACGAGCAGTACTTC. Its translation is CASSLGVDSYEQYF.

The V and J genes are TRBV6-5 and TRBJ1-1, with a tentative D call TRBD1 (5 bases). Trimming removed 0 bases from V and 8 bases from J, with 16 bases in between. Germline V CDR1 and CDR2: MNHEY, SVGAGI. The CDR3 is 15 residues long. The CDR3 coding sequence is TGTGCCAGCAGTTACTCGAAGCAGGGATGGAGCGAAGCTTTCTTT. Its translation is CASSYSKQGWSEAFF.

The chain has TRBV5-1 and TRBJ2-1; no clear D. The CDR3 sequence is 12 residues long. The germline V gene has CDR1 SGHRS and CDR2 YFSETQ. V gave up 2 bases and J gave up 7 bases, with 7 bases separating them. The CDR3 protein is CASSLRWNEQFF. The CDR3 DNA follows: TGCGCCAGCAGCTTACGTTGGAATGAGCAGTTCTTC. Combining the CDR3 with reference TRBV5-1 and TRBJ2-1 gives the whole variable domain KAGVTQTPRYLIKTRGQQVTLSCSPISGHRSVSWYQQTPGQGLQFLFEYFSETQRNKGNFPGRFSGRQFSNSRSEMNVSTLELGDSALYLCASSLRWNEQFFGPGTRLTVL.

V and J are TRBV29-1 and TRBJ2-7; TRBD1 matches at 10 bases. This CDR3 spans 13 amino acids. The V segment lost 6 bases and the J segment 3 bases; nucleotides outside the gene matches: 5. The V gene's germline CDR1 is SQVTM and CDR2 ANQGSEA. The CDR3 protein is CSVGTGVFYEQYF. DNA of the CDR3: TGCAGCGTGGGGACAGGGGTCTTCTACGAGCAGTACTTC.

This sequence joins TRBV15 and TRBJ2-3, with 10 bases aligning to TRBD2. With 3 bases clipped from V and 2 bases from J, the junction kept 8 bases outside the gene matches. The CDR3 spans 17 residues. In germline, CDR1 is LNHNV, CDR2 YYDKDF (reference sequence). CDR3 nucleotides: TGTGCCACCAGCAGGGCGCTAGCGGGAGTGATCACAGATACGCAGTATTTT. This sequence encodes CATSRALAGVITDTQYF.

The V call is TRBV10-3, the J call TRBJ2-5; 11 bases are shared with TRBD2. The CDR3 is 14 residues long. V lost 3 bases and J lost 11; bases outside the gene matches: 8. CDR1 and CDR2 (germline): ENHRY, SYGVKD. The CDR3 nucleotides read TGTGCCATCAGTGAACTAGCGGGAGTGGGTGAGCAGTACTTC. Its translation is CAISELAGVGEQYF.

In this sample, this clonotype turned up a few times. The rearrangement uses TRBV27 and TRBJ2-3; the D gene is possibly TRBD2 (6 bases). The V end lost 3 bases, the J end lost 9 bases, and 10 bases lay between the germline ends. The CDR3 totals 12 residues. Germline V gene data show CDR1 as MNHEY and CDR2 as SMNVEV (reference sequence). CDR3 region: CASSFLGGTQYF. In DNA form, the CDR3 reads TGTGCCAGCAGTTTCCTGGGGGGAACGCAGTATTTT.